Described below is a single T cell receptor beta chain sequence and its context. Its antigen is not known. Trimming stripped 10 bases from V and 3 bases from J, with 27 bases between. Germline V lookup: CDR1 ENHRY, CDR2 SYGVKD. The CDR3 length is 17 residues. Every isolated RNA sample was fully reverse transcribed, so sequencing captured expressed TCRB transcripts. Generated by immunoSEQ multiplex PCR, the TCRdb table keeps only in-frame clones and is missing some. The sample lists a few hundred thousand clones; over 9% were seen once. These data belong to a study of beta chain features in type 1 diabetes. Study-wide findings and caveats: Among patients, naive, central memory and Treg TCRB repertoires appeared more similar than among healthy donors. A moderate, significant TCRB CDR3 shortening appeared in type 1 diabetes across four CD4+ subsets.

Cells sorted by CD45RO/CCR7/CD25/CD127/CD95/CD27 comprised CD4+ naive, central memory, regulatory and stem cell-like memory cells. The rearrangement uses TRBV10-3 and TRBJ1-1; TRBD1 might be the D (6 bases). Material for sequencing was central memory CD4+ T cells from blood. This clonotype originated in a man younger than 45 with type 1 diabetes. The CDR3 nucleotides are TGTGCCAGCAGCTACGGGGTCCGGGGGGGCGGATACACTGAAGCTTTCTTT. It yields the protein CASSYGVRGGGYTEAFF.